This T cell receptor (beta chain) was found in a study of blood T cell repertoires in COVID-19. Study context: T cells, B-cell-depleted T cells, or PBMCs provided the cDNA or gDNA that served as material.

Individuals aged roughly 18 to 90 years were recruited from about two dozen US areas. Assignments of participants to cohorts depended upon their own reported clinical history. Data came from immunoSEQ multiplex PCR; TCRdb stores just in-frame clones and leaves some out. The sample shows about 400,000 clones, roughly 90% of them seen only once. V dropped 6 bases and J dropped 1 base, with 15 bases sitting between them. Germline V CDR1 and CDR2: KGHSH, LQKENI. CDR3 length equals 15 residues. Sequencing was done on a sample of PBMCs or T cells enriched from blood (not recorded which). The receptor was derived from a woman younger than 45 with acute COVID-19. The chain uses TRBV18 and TRBJ1-1; D is uncertain. In nucleotides, the CDR3 is TGTGCCAGCTCCCTTGGCGGCGGCCAGAACACTGAAGCTTTCTTT. The encoded protein is CASSLGGGQNTEAFF.